These 9 T cell receptor beta chains were all obtained from the same sample, sequenced in a study of Tregs in tolerant kidney transplant recipients (dated by TCRdb to 2018 to 2020). The sample's time point label, decoded: blood sample drawn before combined kidney and bone marrow transplant. The library was built by means of the immunoSEQ multiplex PCR assay. Sourced from immuneACCESS, this table was stored by TCRdb with only in-frame sequences that have V and J called. A share of the clones is absent; for the studies checked, an unresolved V gene accounts for under half, and the remainder has no known explanation. A total of more than 75,000 clones appear in this sample, under 95% of them only once. The ten largest clones add up to 0.46% of the sample. Sequencing was performed on CD4+ T cells from blood, taken before the transplant. These receptor sequences come from a human donor who received a combined kidney and bone marrow transplant.

Comment on this clone: The junction and the germline gene differ at one end; a read error may be behind it. This sample also contains other DNA sequences that code for the same CDR3. The chain recombines TRBV28 with TRBJ1-6; TRBD1 might be the D (5 bases). The CDR3 spans 16 residues. Germline CDR1 and CDR2: MDHEN and SYDVKM. CDR3 nucleotides: TGTGCCAGCAGCCTTCTTTTGTCGGACACAAATTCCCCCCTCCACTTT. It is translated as CASSLLLSDTNSPLHF.

The chain joins TRBV4-1 to TRBJ1-5; the match to TRBD1 covers 9 bases. CDR1 and CDR2 (germline): MGHRA, YSYEKL. The CDR3 extends over 18 amino acids. After removal of 1 base from V and 3 bases from J, the junction contained 10 bases not matched to a gene. The CDR3 spells CASSQALDGTGFNQPQHF. The CDR3 DNA sequence: TGCGCCAGCAGCCAAGCCCTCGACGGGACAGGGTTCAATCAGCCCCAGCATTTT.

The chain has TRBV7-2 and TRBJ2-1; 7 bases are shared with TRBD1. Per germline, CDR1 SGHTA and CDR2 FQGNSA. V was pared by 1 base and J by 13 bases, with 4 bases of the junction left unmatched. The CDR3 has 12 residues. CDR3 nucleotides: TGTGCCAGCAGCTTAGAGGACAGGTTACAGTTCTTC. This translates into CASSLEDRLQFF.

The chain uses TRBV21-1 and TRBJ2-1; the table's D gene call, TRBD2, was not cross checked with the DNA. TRBV21-1 counts as a pseudogene. This CDR3 is built from 15 residues. The CDR3: CASSKRSPGGNEQFF. As DNA, the CDR3 is TGTGCCAGCAGCAAACGGAGTCCCGGAGGAAATGAGCAGTTCTTC.

J is TRBJ2-1 and V is TRBV6-5; D is possibly TRBD2 (5 bases). Trimming took off 6 bases at V and 0 bases at J, with 12 bases between the two ends. The germline V gene has CDR1 MNHEY and CDR2 SVGAGI. CDR3 length: 15 residues. The chain's CDR3 is CASRPTRVSYNEQFF. DNA of the CDR3: TGTGCCAGCAGACCCACTAGAGTCTCCTACAATGAGCAGTTCTTC.

The chain joins TRBV10-3 to TRBJ2-2; 7 bases fit TRBD2. The CDR3 sequence is 16 residues long. Per germline, CDR1 ENHRY and CDR2 SYGVKD. Trimming at V came to 7 bases and at J to 3 bases, leaving 11 bases not matched to a gene. The CDR3 region is CAINQKSGADTGELFF. CDR3 in DNA: TGTGCCATCAATCAGAAGAGCGGGGCTGACACCGGGGAGCTGTTTTTT.

This chain links TRBV6-1 with TRBJ2-7, with a tentative D call TRBD1 (5 bases). Germline V gene sequence: CDR1 MNHNS, CDR2 SASEGT. CDR3 length equals 13 residues. Deletions cut 5 bases from V and 3 bases from J, with 11 bases between. CDR3 amino acids: CASSHQGYYEQYF. The CDR3 DNA reads as TGTGCCAGCAGTCATCAGGGTTACTACGAGCAGTACTTC.

V gene TRBV7-9 combines with J gene TRBJ2-1; the D gene is possibly TRBD2 (6 bases). Germline CDR1 and CDR2: SEHNR and FQNEAQ (reference sequence). V lost 8 bases to trimming and J lost 0 bases, with 11 bases between them. The CDR3 runs 14 residues. CDR3 region: CASGGQGSYNEQFF. CDR3 DNA sequence: TGTGCCAGCGGAGGGCAGGGCTCCTACAATGAGCAGTTCTTC.

The genes are TRBV9 and TRBJ2-7, with 10 bases lining up with TRBD1. The CDR3 covers 15 residues. V lost 6 bases, J lost 3 bases, and 9 bases stayed unmatched. In germline, CDR1 is SGDLS, CDR2 YYNGEE. As DNA, the CDR3 is TGTGCCAGCACCAGGGGGGGGACAGGGGACTACGAGCAGTACTTC. Translating gives CASTRGGTGDYEQYF. Together with reference TRBV9 and TRBJ2-7, the CDR3 gives the full variable domain: DSGVTQTPKHLITATGQRVTLRCSPRSGDLSVYWYQQSLDQGLQFLIQYYNGEERAKGNILERFSAQQFPDLHSELNLSSLELGDSALYFCASTRGGTGDYEQYFGPGTRLTVT.